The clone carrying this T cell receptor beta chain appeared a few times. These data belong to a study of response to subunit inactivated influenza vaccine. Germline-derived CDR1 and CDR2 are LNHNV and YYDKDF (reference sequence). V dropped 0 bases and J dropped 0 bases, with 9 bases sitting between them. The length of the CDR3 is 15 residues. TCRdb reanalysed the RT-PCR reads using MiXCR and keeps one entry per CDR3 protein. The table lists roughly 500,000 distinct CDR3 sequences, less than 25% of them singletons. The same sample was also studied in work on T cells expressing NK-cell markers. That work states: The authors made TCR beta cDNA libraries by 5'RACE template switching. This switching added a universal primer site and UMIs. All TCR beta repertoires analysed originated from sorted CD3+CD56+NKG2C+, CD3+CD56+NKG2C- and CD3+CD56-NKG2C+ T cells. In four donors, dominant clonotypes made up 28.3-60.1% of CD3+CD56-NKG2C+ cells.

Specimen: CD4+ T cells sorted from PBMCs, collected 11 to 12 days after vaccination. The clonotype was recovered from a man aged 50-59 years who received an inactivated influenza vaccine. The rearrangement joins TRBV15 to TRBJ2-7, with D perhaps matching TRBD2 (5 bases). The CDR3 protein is CATSRDPGNSYEQYF. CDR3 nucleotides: TGTGCCACCAGCAGAGATCCGGGGAACTCCTACGAGCAGTACTTC.